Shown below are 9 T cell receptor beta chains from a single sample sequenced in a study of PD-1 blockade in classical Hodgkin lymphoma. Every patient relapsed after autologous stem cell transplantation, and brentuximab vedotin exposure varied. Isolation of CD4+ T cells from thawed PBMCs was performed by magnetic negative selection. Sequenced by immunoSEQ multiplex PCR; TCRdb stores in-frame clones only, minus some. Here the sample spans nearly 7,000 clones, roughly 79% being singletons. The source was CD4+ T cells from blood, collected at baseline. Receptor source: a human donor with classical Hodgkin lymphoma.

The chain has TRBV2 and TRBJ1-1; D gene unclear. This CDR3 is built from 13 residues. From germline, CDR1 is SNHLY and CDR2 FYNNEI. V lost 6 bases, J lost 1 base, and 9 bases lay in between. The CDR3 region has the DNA TGTGCCAGCAGGCGGAACACGAACACTGAAGCTTTCTTT. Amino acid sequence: CASRRNTNTEAFF.

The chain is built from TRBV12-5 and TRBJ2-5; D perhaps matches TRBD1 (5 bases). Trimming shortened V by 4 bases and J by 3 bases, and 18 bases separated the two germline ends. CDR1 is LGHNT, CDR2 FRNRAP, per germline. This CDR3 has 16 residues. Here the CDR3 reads CASGSTVFDSEETQYF. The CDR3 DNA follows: TGTGCTAGTGGTTCGACAGTTTTTGACTCGGAAGAGACCCAGTACTTC.

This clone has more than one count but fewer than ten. Written as DNA, the CDR3 is TGTGCCAGCAGCAGATTATCGGGACAGGGGGCAGATACGCAGTATTTT. Translated, it gives CASSRLSGQGADTQYF. This sequence joins TRBV5-4 and TRBJ2-3; 11 bases fit TRBD1. Trimming removed 4 bases from V and 4 bases from J; junction bases left unmatched: 8. The CDR3 sequence is 16 residues long. The germline V gene has CDR1 SGHNT and CDR2 YYREEE (reference sequence).

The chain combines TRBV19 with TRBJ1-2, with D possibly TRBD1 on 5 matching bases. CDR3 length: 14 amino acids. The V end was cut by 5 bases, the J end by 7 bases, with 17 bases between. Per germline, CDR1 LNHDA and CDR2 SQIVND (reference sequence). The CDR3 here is CASSPNRDGRGYTF. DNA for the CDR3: TGTGCCAGTAGTCCCAACCGGGACGGACGTGGCTACACCTTC.

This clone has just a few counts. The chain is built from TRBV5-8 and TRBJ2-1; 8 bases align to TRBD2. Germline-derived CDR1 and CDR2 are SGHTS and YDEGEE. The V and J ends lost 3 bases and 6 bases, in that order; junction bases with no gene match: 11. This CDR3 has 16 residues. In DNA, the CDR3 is TGTGCCAGCAGCTCATATCCGGGACTAGACTCCAATGAGCAGTTCTTC. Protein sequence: CASSSYPGLDSNEQFF. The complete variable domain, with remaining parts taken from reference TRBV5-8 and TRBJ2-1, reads EAGVTQSPTHLIKTRGQQATLRCSPISGHTSVYWYQQALGLGLQFLLWYDEGEERNRGNFPPRFSGRQFPNYSSELNVNALELEDSALYLCASSSYPGLDSNEQFFGPGTRLTVL.

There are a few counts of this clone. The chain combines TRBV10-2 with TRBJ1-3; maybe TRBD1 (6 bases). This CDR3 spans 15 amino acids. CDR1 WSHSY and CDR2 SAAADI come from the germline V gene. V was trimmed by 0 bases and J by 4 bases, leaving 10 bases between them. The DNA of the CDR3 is TGCGCCAGCAGTGAGTCCACAGGGAAAGGAAACACCATATATTTT. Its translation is CASSESTGKGNTIYF.

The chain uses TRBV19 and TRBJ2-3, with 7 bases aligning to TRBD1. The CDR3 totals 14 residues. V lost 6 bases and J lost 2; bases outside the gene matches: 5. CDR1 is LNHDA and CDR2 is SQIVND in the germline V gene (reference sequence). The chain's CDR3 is CASSMGQITDTQYF. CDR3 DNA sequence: TGTGCCAGTAGCATGGGACAGATCACAGATACGCAGTATTTT.

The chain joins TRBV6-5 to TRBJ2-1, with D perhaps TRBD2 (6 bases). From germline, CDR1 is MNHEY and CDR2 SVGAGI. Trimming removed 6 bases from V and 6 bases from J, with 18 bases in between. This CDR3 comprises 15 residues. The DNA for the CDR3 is TGTGCCAGCAGCCCTAAGGACCCGCGGGGCAATGAGCAGTTCTTC. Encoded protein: CASSPKDPRGNEQFF.

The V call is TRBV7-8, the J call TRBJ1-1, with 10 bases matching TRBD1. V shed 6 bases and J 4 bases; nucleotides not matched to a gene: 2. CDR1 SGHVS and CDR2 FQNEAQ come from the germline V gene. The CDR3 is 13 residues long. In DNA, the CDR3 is TGTGCCAGCAGAAGACAGGGGGCCACTGAAGCTTTCTTT. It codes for CASRRQGATEAFF.